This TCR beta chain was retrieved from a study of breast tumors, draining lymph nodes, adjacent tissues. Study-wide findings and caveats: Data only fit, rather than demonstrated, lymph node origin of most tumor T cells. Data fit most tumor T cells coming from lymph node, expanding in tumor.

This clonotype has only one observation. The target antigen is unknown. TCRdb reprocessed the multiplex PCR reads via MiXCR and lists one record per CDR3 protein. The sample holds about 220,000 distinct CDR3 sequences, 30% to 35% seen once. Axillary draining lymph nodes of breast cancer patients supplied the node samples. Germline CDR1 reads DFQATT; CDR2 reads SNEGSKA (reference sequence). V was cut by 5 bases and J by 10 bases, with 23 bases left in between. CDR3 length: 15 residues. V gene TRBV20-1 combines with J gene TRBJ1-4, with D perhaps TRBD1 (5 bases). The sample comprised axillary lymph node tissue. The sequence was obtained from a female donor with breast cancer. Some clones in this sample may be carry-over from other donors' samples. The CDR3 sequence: CSASQNRGRKGKLFF. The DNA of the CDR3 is TGCAGTGCTTCCCAAAATAGGGGCCGGAAAGGAAAACTGTTTTTT.